These 28 T cell receptor beta chains were all obtained from the same sample, sequenced in a study of technical replicates of blood from a handful of donors. This table comes from immunoSEQ multiplex PCR, and its TCRdb copy is limited to in-frame clones, with some not included. The repertoire holds approximately 76,000 clones, roughly 91% seen once, with 0.2% to 0.25% in the top ten. The sample consisted of T cells isolated from PBMCs. The source of these receptors is a human donor in good health.

V gene TRBV6-5 combines with J gene TRBJ2-7; 8 bases are a match to TRBD1. From germline, CDR1 is MNHEY and CDR2 SVGAGI. J gave up 3 bases and V 2 bases, and 9 bases lay outside the gene matches. This CDR3 comprises 16 residues. CDR3 DNA: TGTGCCAGCAGTTACCGGGGGACAGGAAGCAGCTACGAGCAGTACTTC. It is translated as CASSYRGTGSSYEQYF.

CDR3 sequence reads: CASTINRAGDQPQHF. CDR3 in DNA: TGTGCCAGCACCATCAACAGGGCGGGGGATCAGCCCCAGCATTTT. The V call is TRBV6-5, the J call TRBJ1-5; D might be TRBD1 (6 bases). With 7 bases removed from V and 5 bases from J, the gap between germline ends came to 18 bases. Germline loops: CDR1 MNHEY, CDR2 SVGAGI. The CDR3 runs 15 residues.

This chain connects TRBV7-6 to TRBJ2-3; D ambiguous. Germline loops: CDR1 SGHVS, CDR2 FNYEAQ. The length of the CDR3 is 16 residues. The ends were cut back, 0 bases at V and 0 bases at J, with 10 bases in the middle. The CDR3 DNA reads TGTGCCAGCAGCTTAGCTCCGACGACTAGCACAGATACGCAGTATTTT. Its translation: CASSLAPTTSTDTQYF.

J is TRBJ2-3 and V is TRBV5-1, with TRBD1 matching 8 bases. V was clipped by 0 bases and J by 1 base; unmatched bases: 4. From germline, CDR1 is SGHRS and CDR2 YFSETQ. The CDR3 is made up of 16 amino acids. This chain's CDR3 is CASSLAMTGGTDTQYF. Written as DNA, the CDR3 is TGCGCCAGCAGCTTGGCCATGACAGGGGGCACAGATACGCAGTATTTT.

The rearrangement links TRBV25-1 to TRBJ1-3; no clear D gene. The CDR3 loop spans 17 amino acids. Germline CDR1 MGHDK, CDR2 SYGVNS. Trimming cost V 0 bases and J 2 bases, with 14 bases left between them. CDR3 coding DNA: TGTGCCAGCAGTGAATATATCGACTTCCCAGCTGGAAACACCATATATTTT. Its protein product is CASSEYIDFPAGNTIYF.

The rearrangement uses TRBV5-6 and TRBJ1-3, with D possibly TRBD1 on 6 matching bases. V lost 3 bases to trimming and J lost 1 base, with 11 bases between them. Germline V lookup: CDR1 SGHDT, CDR2 YYEEEE. CDR3 size: 15 residues. The CDR3 bases are TGTGCCAGCAGCTGGTACGGGACATCTGGAAACACCATATATTTT. Its translation is CASSWYGTSGNTIYF.

This chain joins TRBV4-1 and TRBJ2-1, with TRBD1 matching over 9 bases. Germline loops: CDR1 MGHRA, CDR2 YSYEKL. The V gene end was trimmed by 5 bases and the J gene end by 7 bases; junction bases not matched to a gene: 12. This CDR3 spans 16 amino acids. CDR3 in DNA: TGCGCCAGCAGCTCGGGACAGGGCCCAGGTGGGAATGAGCAGTTCTTC. Amino acids: CASSSGQGPGGNEQFF.

The genes are TRBV14 and TRBJ1-2, with TRBD1 identical over 7 bases. Germline values: CDR1 SGHDN, CDR2 FVKESK. The V and J ends lost 3 bases and 3 bases, in that order; junction bases with no gene match: 1. The CDR3 sequence is 13 residues long. This CDR3 is CASSHGQDYGYTF. In DNA form, the CDR3 reads TGTGCCAGCAGCCACGGACAGGACTATGGCTACACCTTC.

The chain employs TRBV5-1 and TRBJ1-4; TRBD1 might be the D (5 bases). CDR3 length: 13 amino acids. Germline V gives CDR1 SGHRS, CDR2 YFSETQ. The V gene lost 4 bases and the J gene lost 8 bases, with 12 bases spanning the gap. CDR3 residues: CASSLGLFEKLFF. CDR3 DNA sequence: TGCGCCAGCAGCCTGGGGCTTTTCGAAAAACTGTTTTTT.

This chain links TRBV29-1 with TRBJ1-1, with 7 bases lining up with TRBD1. Trimming at V came to 7 bases and at J to 1 base, leaving 9 bases not matched to a gene. Per germline, CDR1 SQVTM and CDR2 ANQGSEA. The CDR3 loop spans 14 amino acids. The CDR3 protein is CSAISGTENTEAFF. The CDR3 DNA follows: TGCAGCGCAATTTCCGGGACAGAGAACACTGAAGCTTTCTTT.

V is TRBV5-6 and J is TRBJ1-1, with 7 bases matching TRBD1. The CDR3 sequence is 15 residues long. V dropped 5 bases and J dropped 1; count of bases not matched to a gene: 8. In germline, CDR1 is SGHDT, CDR2 YYEEEE. CDR3 sequence: CASSRQGKSNTEAFF. CDR3 DNA: TGTGCCAGCAGTAGACAGGGTAAGTCGAACACTGAAGCTTTCTTT. The full variable domain, its missing parts supplied by reference TRBV5-6 and TRBJ1-1, is DAGVTQSPTHLIKTRGQQVTLRCSPKSGHDTVSWYQQALGQGPQFIFQYYEEEERQRGNFPDRFSGHQFPNYSSELNVNALLLGDSALYLCASSRQGKSNTEAFFGQGTRLTVV.

The chain uses TRBV28 and TRBJ1-4; D unclear. Trimming left V 6 bases short and J 0 bases short, with 8 bases between. The CDR3 sequence is 14 residues long. CDR1 and CDR2 from the germline V gene are MDHEN and SYDVKM. CDR3 bases: TGTGCCAGCAGGGCTCGTGCAACTAATGAAAAACTGTTTTTT. It translates to CASRARATNEKLFF.

The chain employs TRBV10-3 and TRBJ1-2; D call uncertain. V was shortened by 1 base and J by 2 bases, with 11 bases between the two germline ends. This CDR3 spans 15 amino acids. Germline V lookup: CDR1 ENHRY, CDR2 SYGVKD. CDR3 sequence reads: CAISEFEGANYGYTF. The CDR3 bases are TGTGCCATCAGTGAGTTCGAGGGAGCGAACTATGGCTACACCTTC.

The chain is built from TRBV10-1 and TRBJ2-5, with 9 bases aligning to TRBD1. The germline V gene encodes CDR1 WNHNN and CDR2 SYGVQD (reference sequence). The CDR3 covers 13 residues. Unmatched junction bases numbered 1, after V lost 5 bases and J lost 3 bases. The CDR3, as DNA: TGCGCCAGCAGTAGACAGGGGGAAGAGACCCAGTACTTC. Translating gives CASSRQGEETQYF.

This chain joins TRBV7-2 and TRBJ1-5; TRBD1 matches at 7 bases. The CDR3 spans 12 residues. V shed 6 bases, J shed 9 bases, and the junction held 5 bases outside the gene matches. Germline assignment: CDR1 SGHTA and CDR2 FQGNSA. This CDR3 reads CASSWTGRPQHF. As DNA, the CDR3 is TGTGCCAGCAGTTGGACAGGAAGGCCCCAGCATTTT. Using reference TRBV7-2 and TRBJ1-5 for the parts outside the CDR3, the full variable domain is GAGVSQSPSNKVTEKGKDVELRCDPISGHTALYWYRQSLGQGLEFLIYFQGNSAPDKSGLPSDRFSAERTGGSVSTLTIQRTQQEDSAVYLCASSWTGRPQHFGDGTRLSIL.

The chain combines TRBV5-4 with TRBJ2-7; D is perhaps TRBD1 (6 bases). The germline V gene encodes CDR1 SGHNT and CDR2 YYREEE (reference sequence). Trimming cost V 0 bases and J 2 bases, with 9 bases left between them. This CDR3 has 14 residues. The CDR3 coding sequence is TGTGCCAGCAGCTTGGCAGGGGCTCCCTACGAGCAGTACTTC. Protein: CASSLAGAPYEQYF.

This chain uses TRBV6-1 with TRBJ1-5; D gene uncertain. Germline assignment: CDR1 MNHNS and CDR2 SASEGT. Trimming took 10 bases from V and 7 from J, leaving 17 bases between them. This CDR3 has 13 residues. The CDR3 sequence is CATSRVEAQPQHF. The DNA for the CDR3 is TGTGCCACCTCGCGCGTGGAGGCCCAGCCCCAGCATTTT.

This chain uses TRBV28 with TRBJ1-2; TRBD1 matches at 8 bases. J lost 4 bases, V lost 1 base, and 2 bases had no gene match. The CDR3 is 14 residues long. CDR1 and CDR2 from the germline V gene are MDHEN and SYDVKM. DNA of the CDR3: TGTGCCAGCAGTTTATCGGGACAGGTCTATGGCTACACCTTC. It is translated as CASSLSGQVYGYTF.

This chain connects TRBV7-9 to TRBJ2-1; 7 positions agree with TRBD1. There are 14 residues in the CDR3. J was trimmed by 4 bases and V by 5 bases; bases with no gene match: 5. Germline assignment: CDR1 SEHNR and CDR2 FQNEAQ (reference sequence). The CDR3 reads CASSVDRLYNEQFF. The CDR3, as DNA: TGTGCCAGCAGCGTGGACAGGCTTTACAATGAGCAGTTCTTC.

This sequence joins TRBV5-1 and TRBJ1-1, with 12 bases fitting TRBD1. J lost 5 bases, V lost 3 bases, and 11 bases had no gene match. The CDR3 loop spans 17 amino acids. Germline CDR1 SGHRS, CDR2 YFSETQ. In nucleotides, the CDR3 is TGCGCCAGCAGCTGGGACAGGGGGCAAATTTTCCCGACTGAAGCTTTCTTT. Its protein product is CASSWDRGQIFPTEAFF.

The chain uses TRBV5-6 and TRBJ1-6; D perhaps matches TRBD1 (6 bases). Germline lookup yields CDR1 SGHDT and CDR2 YYEEEE. V dropped 4 bases and J dropped 8 bases, with 19 bases sitting between them. The CDR3 is made up of 16 amino acids. CDR3 sequence (DNA): TGTGCCAGCAGCGACATTGCGGGGGCTTGGCATTCACCCCTCCACTTT. This gives the protein CASSDIAGAWHSPLHF.

The J gene is TRBJ2-7, the V gene TRBV2; possible D gene TRBD2, 5 bases. Trimming cost V 2 bases and J 5 bases, with 7 bases left between them. The CDR3 consists of 12 residues. Germline V CDR1 and CDR2: SNHLY, FYNNEI. CDR3 sequence reads: CASSEWRNEQYF. CDR3 coding DNA: TGTGCCAGCAGTGAATGGAGGAACGAGCAGTACTTC.

The rearrangement uses TRBV7-9 and TRBJ1-5; the D is unclear. V gave up 3 bases and J gave up 6 bases, with 6 bases separating them. The CDR3 is 12 amino acids. CDR1 SEHNR and CDR2 FQNEAQ come from the germline V gene (reference sequence). The CDR3 bases are TGTGCCAGCAGCTTCCCAGGTCAGCCCCAGCATTTT. Protein: CASSFPGQPQHF. Full variable domain (rest looked up from reference TRBV7-9 and TRBJ1-5): DTGVSQNPRHKITKRGQNVTFRCDPISEHNRLYWYRQTLGQGPEFLTYFQNEAQLEKSRLLSDRFSAERPKGSFSTLEIQRTEQGDSAMYLCASSFPGQPQHFGDGTRLSIL.

Remarks on this clone: The sample has other DNA sequences that encode this CDR3 too. The chain combines TRBV9 with TRBJ2-7; the D is unclear. There are 14 residues in the CDR3. The germline V gene has CDR1 SGDLS and CDR2 YYNGEE. Trimming removed 0 bases at V and 1 base at J, with 8 bases between. CDR3 residues: CASSVGQASYEQYF. The CDR3 DNA follows: TGTGCCAGCAGCGTAGGTCAGGCTTCCTACGAGCAGTACTTC. Combining the CDR3 with reference TRBV9 and TRBJ2-7 gives the whole variable domain DSGVTQTPKHLITATGQRVTLRCSPRSGDLSVYWYQQSLDQGLQFLIQYYNGEERAKGNILERFSAQQFPDLHSELNLSSLELGDSALYFCASSVGQASYEQYFGPGTRLTVT.

The chain links TRBV6-5 to TRBJ2-7; D might be TRBD2 (5 bases). The CDR3 is 15 amino acids. CDR1 is MNHEY, CDR2 SVGAGI, per germline. Trimming left V 7 bases short and J 4 bases short, with 20 bases between. The CDR3 nucleotides read TGTGCCAGCACCCCCCGACTAAGACCCGGGTACGAGCAGTACTTC. Translated, it gives CASTPRLRPGYEQYF.

The rearrangement joins TRBV10-1 to TRBJ1-1; D is undetermined. The CDR3 consists of 17 residues. Germline V gives CDR1 WNHNN, CDR2 SYGVQD (reference sequence). Trimming stripped 4 bases from V and 0 bases from J, with 18 bases between. The CDR3 here is CASSGRDRRTMNTEAFF. CDR3 DNA: TGCGCCAGCAGTGGACGAGACCGTAGAACTATGAACACTGAAGCTTTCTTT.

V usage is TRBV9 and J usage is TRBJ2-1; 10 bases are shared with TRBD2. CDR1 and CDR2 from the germline V gene are SGDLS and YYNGEE. The CDR3 is 19 amino acids. V lost 0 bases to trimming and J lost 9 bases; unmatched junction nucleotides: 18. As DNA, the CDR3 is TGTGCCAGCAGCGTAGAGGCTAGCGGGAGAAGAGGGCCCGCCCCTGAGCAGTTCTTC. Amino acid sequence: CASSVEASGRRGPAPEQFF.

The genes are TRBV9 and TRBJ2-3; D is ambiguous. Germline values: CDR1 SGDLS, CDR2 YYNGEE. V lost 0 bases, J lost 0 bases, and 5 bases lay in between. The CDR3 is 14 amino acids. The CDR3 sequence is CASSVGPSTDTQYF. The CDR3, as DNA: TGTGCCAGCAGCGTAGGGCCAAGCACAGATACGCAGTATTTT.